These T cell receptor beta chains were read from a single sample in a study of spatial heterogeneity in lung cancer. In TCRdb, the 5' RACE reads were re-called with MiXCR into one record per CDR3 protein. Among approximately 950 distinct CDR3 sequences, around 7.2% were seen once, and the ten largest hold around 28%. Source: normal lung tissue next to the tumor, taken at surgery. These receptors all stem from a male donor with early-stage non-small cell lung cancer. Each CDR3 is given with its conserved first and last residue. A D gene is named only where the DNA matches it firmly. Size is stated for part of the rows, as once, few or many counts, or as a class when the clone is expanded.

j_call v_call d_call clone_size cdr3_nt cdr3_aa
TRBJ2-5 TRBV4-3 TRBD2 medium-sized TGCGCCAGCAGCCAAGGGATAGGGGCGGGAGAGGACCAAGAGACCCAGTACTTC CASSQGIGAGEDQETQYF
TRBJ2-5 TRBV9 . . TGTGCCAGCAGCGTTCGGAGGGGTGGACCAGTGGGAGAGACCCAGTACTTC CASSVRRGGPVGETQYF
TRBJ2-1 TRBV27 . many TGTGCCAGCATCAAAAACGGGTTTCTATCTGTCGGCAATGAGCAGTTCTTC CASIKNGFLSVGNEQFF
TRBJ1-6 TRBV28 . many TGTGCCAGCAGTTCTCTGAGGGGAGCCCTCCACTTT CASSSLRGALHF
TRBJ2-4 TRBV16 . hyperexpanded TGTGCCAGCAGCCACTCCTTCAGCGAGGGCAGGAACATTCAGTACTTC CASSHSFSEGRNIQYF
TRBJ2-2 TRBV6-1 TRBD1 . TGTGCCAGCAGCGAACAGGGGGTTGGTACCGGGGAGCTGTTTTTT CASSEQGVGTGELFF
TRBJ2-1 TRBV29-1 . medium-sized TGCAGCGTTGAAGATCTTGGGAAAGGTAGCTCCTACAATGAGCAGTTCTTC CSVEDLGKGSSYNEQFF
TRBJ1-1 TRBV5-6 TRBD1 medium-sized TGTGCCAGCAGCTTCTTAGGGACAGGACCCACTGAAGCTTTCTTT CASSFLGTGPTEAFF
TRBJ1-6 TRBV6-2/TRBV6-3 . medium-sized TGTGCCAGCAGTTACGGGCTGGGGGCGGACTGGAATTCACCCCTCCACTTT CASSYGLGADWNSPLHF
TRBJ2-2 TRBV5-1 . medium-sized TGCGCCAGCAGCTTGGTGGTGACAGGAACCGGGGAGCTGTTTTTT CASSLVVTGTGELFF
TRBJ2-5 TRBV19 . medium-sized TGTGCCAGTAGCCCCTCTGGGTTCCAAGAGACCCAGTACTTC CASSPSGFQETQYF
TRBJ1-1 TRBV25-1 . large TGTGCCAGCAGTGAATCGGCAGGGCGACACACTGAAGCTTTCTTT CASSESAGRHTEAFF
TRBJ1-2 TRBV7-9 TRBD1 large TGTGCCAGCAGCGGGAGGGGGCGAGGAGGCTACACCTTC CASSGRGRGGYTF
TRBJ1-1 TRBV6-5 . medium-sized TGTGCCAGCAGTTACAGGACATCTAGGGGCACTGAAGCTTTCTTT CASSYRTSRGTEAFF
TRBJ2-1 TRBV27 . large TGTGCCAGCAGTAGTGCAAGCGGTTTATCTTACAATGAGCAGTTCTTC CASSSASGLSYNEQFF
TRBJ1-6 TRBV4-3 . many TGCGCCAGCAGCCAATCCCGCTCTTGGCCGCTCCTCCACTTT CASSQSRSWPLLHF